This TCR beta chain came from a study of Graves' ophthalmopathy and Graves' hyperthyroidism. Broader study findings: Blood shared most expanded thyroid clonotypes above 0.001 frequency.

The CDR3 has 14 residues. The germline V and J ends were trimmed by 2 bases and 7 bases, with 14 bases remaining between them. The V gene's germline CDR1 is LGHNT and CDR2 FRNRAP. The authors amplified TCR beta CDR3 regions, and they did so from RNA transcripts for repertoire sequencing. HTBI primers were used in a first-round RT-PCR, which preceded a second-round multiplex PCR. TCRdb fed the multiplex PCR reads into MiXCR, producing one record per CDR3 protein. The table includes hundreds of thousands of distinct CDR3 sequences, under 50% detected once. This clonotype has a handful of counts. The antigen is not known. Ophthalmopathy in the donors was of moderate-to-severe activity, with CAS ≥3, NOSPECS ≥4 and duration under 3 months. Certain patients were not enrolled. These were patients with other autoimmune diseases, uncontrolled infections, pregnancy or lactation. Clinical symptoms, serum thyroxine, TRAb, thyroid ultrasound and orbital computed tomography formed the basis of diagnosis.

Sequenced material: peripheral blood. The chain uses TRBV12-5 and TRBJ1-1; no clear D gene. The TCR was taken from an adult man with Graves' ophthalmopathy. The CDR3 spells CASGLTVLVDEAFF. The CDR3 DNA reads TGTGCTAGTGGTTTGACGGTTCTAGTAGATGAAGCTTTCTTT. Drawing the rest from reference TRBV12-5 and TRBJ1-1, the complete variable domain is DARVTQTPRHKVTEMGQEVTMRCQPILGHNTVFWYRQTMMQGLELLAYFRNRAPLDDSGMPKDRFSAEMPDATLATLKIQPSEPRDSAVYFCASGLTVLVDEAFFGQGTRLTVV.